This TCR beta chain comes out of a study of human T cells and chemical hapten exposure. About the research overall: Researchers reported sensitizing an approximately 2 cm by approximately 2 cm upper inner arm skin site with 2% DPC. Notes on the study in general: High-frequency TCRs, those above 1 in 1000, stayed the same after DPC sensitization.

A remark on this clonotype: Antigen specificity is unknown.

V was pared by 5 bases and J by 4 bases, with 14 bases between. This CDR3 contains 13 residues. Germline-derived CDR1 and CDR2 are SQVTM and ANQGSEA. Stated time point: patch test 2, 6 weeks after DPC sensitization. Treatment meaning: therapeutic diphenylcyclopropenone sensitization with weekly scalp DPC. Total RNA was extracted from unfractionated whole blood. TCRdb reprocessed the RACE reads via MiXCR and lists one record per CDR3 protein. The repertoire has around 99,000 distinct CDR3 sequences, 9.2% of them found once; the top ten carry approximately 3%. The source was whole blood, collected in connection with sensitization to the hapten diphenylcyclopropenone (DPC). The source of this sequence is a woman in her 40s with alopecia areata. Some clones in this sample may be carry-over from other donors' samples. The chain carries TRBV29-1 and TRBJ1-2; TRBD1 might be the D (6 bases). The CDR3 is CSVRGGAGYGYTF. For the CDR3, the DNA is TGCAGCGTTCGGGGGGGCGCGGGCTATGGCTACACCTTC.